What follows are 10 T cell receptor beta chains derived from one specimen sequenced in a study of CD8 T cells in ankylosing spondylitis. TCRdb re-analysed the 5' RACE reads in MiXCR, keeping a single row per CDR3 protein. The sample has a few hundred thousand distinct CDR3 sequences, around 11% seen once; the top ten hold around 6.5%. Sequencing was carried out using blood, either unsorted or a sorted T cell fraction (not recorded which). The receptor source for this set is a male donor with ankylosing spondylitis or in good health (not recorded which).

A word on this clonotype: The junction departs from the called germline gene at one end, perhaps through a read error. The rearrangement joins TRBV10-3 to TRBJ2-7; 8 bases fit TRBD1. From germline, CDR1 is ENHRY and CDR2 SYGVKD. The CDR3 consists of 11 residues. The CDR3 bases are TGTGCCATCAGTGGTGGACAGGGTCCCATCTTC. This translates into CAISGGQGPIF.

The chain combines TRBV6-5 with TRBJ1-5; D not resolved. Germline lookup yields CDR1 MNHEY and CDR2 SVGAGI. The CDR3 is 13 amino acids. The germline V and J ends were trimmed by 4 bases and 2 bases, with 6 bases remaining between them. Written as DNA, the CDR3 is TGTGCCAGCAGTTGGGCTGGCAATCAGCCCCAGCATTTT. Its translation: CASSWAGNQPQHF.

This chain joins TRBV27 and TRBJ1-1, with TRBD1 as a possible D gene (5 bases). The CDR3 extends over 14 amino acids. Per the germline V gene, CDR1 is MNHEY and CDR2 is SMNVEV (reference sequence). The ends were cut back, 3 bases at V and 1 base at J, with 9 bases in the middle. The CDR3 DNA follows: TGTGCCAGCAGTTTCAAGAGGGGGAACACTGAAGCTTTCTTT. Encoded protein: CASSFKRGNTEAFF.

The chain joins TRBV14 to TRBJ2-3; 7 positions match TRBD1. V was clipped by 5 bases and J by 7 bases; unmatched bases: 6. Germline values: CDR1 SGHDN, CDR2 FVKESK. The CDR3 is made up of 13 amino acids. In nucleotides, the CDR3 is TGTGCCAGCAGCATACAGGGGTGGAATACGCAGTATTTT. Encoded protein: CASSIQGWNTQYF.

The chain couples TRBV5-1 to TRBJ2-7; 7 bases agree with TRBD2. The ends lost 5 bases at V and 3 bases at J; junction bases unmatched: 11. Germline V gives CDR1 SGHRS, CDR2 YFSETQ. The CDR3 extends over 15 amino acids. CDR3 region: CASREGTGTNYEQYF. Here the CDR3 DNA reads TGCGCCAGCAGAGAGGGTACCGGGACTAACTACGAGCAGTACTTC.

This clonotype was found many times. The chain joins TRBV7-2 to TRBJ1-6; a possible D gene is TRBD1 (6 bases). The CDR3 totals 14 residues. V shed 7 bases and J shed 7 bases, with 14 bases lying between them. Germline V gene lookup returns CDR1 SGHTA and CDR2 FQGNSA. The CDR3 reads CASITTTGNSPLHF. CDR3 sequence (DNA): TGTGCCAGCATCACGACTACAGGGAATTCACCCCTCCACTTT.

In this sample, this clonotype turned up many times. V is TRBV5-1 and J is TRBJ2-3, with D possibly being TRBD2 (6 bases). CDR1 is SGHRS, CDR2 YFSETQ, per germline. The CDR3 consists of 13 residues. Trimming stripped 6 bases from V and 0 bases from J, with 8 bases between. CDR3 region: CASTRGSTDTQYF. Here the CDR3 DNA reads TGCGCCAGCACGCGGGGAAGCACAGATACGCAGTATTTT.

V usage is TRBV25-1 and J usage is TRBJ2-5; tentatively, D is TRBD1 or TRBD2 (6 bases each). CDR1 is MGHDK, CDR2 SYGVNS, per germline. This CDR3 contains 14 residues. The V gene lost 1 base and the J gene lost 5 bases, with 11 bases spanning the gap. The CDR3 sequence: CASSESGGAETQYF. CDR3 sequence (DNA): TGTGCCAGCAGTGAATCCGGGGGCGCGGAGACCCAGTACTTC.

The rearrangement links TRBV12-3 or TRBV12-4 to TRBJ2-3; 7 bases match TRBD2. CDR3 length: 14 amino acids. Unmatched junction bases numbered 5, after V lost 6 bases and J lost 2 bases. The CDR3 region has the DNA TGTGCCAGCAGCCAAGCGGGACTCACAGATACGCAGTATTTT. Translating it yields CASSQAGLTDTQYF.

At least ten counts were recorded for this clonotype. The chain recombines TRBV7-8 with TRBJ1-6; D gene ambiguous. The germline V and J ends were trimmed by 4 bases and 5 bases, with 3 bases remaining between them. CDR1 and CDR2 (germline): SGHVS, FQNEAQ. This CDR3 spans 12 amino acids. The CDR3 coding sequence is TGTGCCAGCAGCTGGGATAATTCACCCCTCCACTTT. It yields the protein CASSWDNSPLHF.